This T cell receptor beta chain was found in a study of response to subunit inactivated influenza vaccine. Study-wide results and limits: After each seasonal influenza vaccination, few new T cells are recruited, the authors suggested.

This clonotype has more than one count but fewer than ten. Its antigen is currently unknown. This CDR3 has 15 amino acids. Per the germline V gene, CDR1 is SQVTM and CDR2 is ANQGSEA. V was clipped by 4 bases and J by 9 bases; unmatched bases: 13. MiXCR was run by TCRdb on the RT-PCR reads, yielding one entry per CDR3 protein. The data hold almost 250,000 distinct CDR3 sequences, with about 12% observed a single time. The clonotype was recovered from a man aged 50 to 59 who received an inactivated influenza vaccine. The sample was non-naive T cells sorted from PBMCs, taken 14 to 15 days before vaccination. The chain is built from TRBV29-1 and TRBJ1-5; 9 positions agree with TRBD1. This chain's CDR3 is CSVVSGTGRNGPQHF. Written as DNA, the CDR3 is TGCAGCGTTGTTTCCGGGACAGGGCGGAATGGGCCCCAGCATTTT.